This TCR beta chain was identified in a study of response to subunit inactivated influenza vaccine. This clonotype has only a few counts. There are 16 residues in the CDR3. Trimming at V came to 4 bases and at J to 7 bases, leaving 12 bases not matched to a gene. TCRdb used MiXCR to reprocess the RT-PCR reads, holding one entry per CDR3 protein. The sample records 550,000 to 600,000 distinct CDR3 sequences, roughly 10% being singletons. Sequences were derived from PBMCs from blood, sampled on the day of vaccination. This TCR came from a man in his fifties who received an inactivated influenza vaccine. The J gene is TRBJ1-4, the V gene TRBV12-3 or TRBV12-4; 7 bases map to TRBD1. Written as DNA, the CDR3 is TGTGCCAGCAGTTCCCGGTTGGGCAGGGGGGGTGAAAAACTGTTTTTT. It yields the protein CASSSRLGRGGEKLFF.